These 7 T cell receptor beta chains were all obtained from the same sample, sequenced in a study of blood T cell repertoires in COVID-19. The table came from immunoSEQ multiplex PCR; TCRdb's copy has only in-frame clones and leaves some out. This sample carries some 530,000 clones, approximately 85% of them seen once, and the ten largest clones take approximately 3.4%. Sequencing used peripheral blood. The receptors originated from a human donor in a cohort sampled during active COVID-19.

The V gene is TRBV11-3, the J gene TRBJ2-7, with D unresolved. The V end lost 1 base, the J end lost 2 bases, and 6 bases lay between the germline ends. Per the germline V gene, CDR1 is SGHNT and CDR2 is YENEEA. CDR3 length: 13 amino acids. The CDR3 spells CASSLGGTYEQYF. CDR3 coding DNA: TGTGCCAGCAGCTTAGGCGGCACCTACGAGCAGTACTTC.

The CDR3: CASSLGGGGFPYGYTF. CDR3 coding DNA: TGTGCCAGCAGTTTAGGGGGGGGCGGGTTTCCCTATGGCTACACCTTC. This chain connects TRBV28 to TRBJ1-2; perhaps TRBD1 as D (6 bases). This CDR3 contains 16 residues. V lost 2 bases, J lost 4 bases, and 17 bases lay in between. Germline V gives CDR1 MDHEN, CDR2 SYDVKM.

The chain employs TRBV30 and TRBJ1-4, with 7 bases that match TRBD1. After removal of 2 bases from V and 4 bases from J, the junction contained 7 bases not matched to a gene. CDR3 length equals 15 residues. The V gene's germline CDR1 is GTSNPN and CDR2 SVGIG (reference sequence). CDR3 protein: CAWSIGAGGNEKLFF. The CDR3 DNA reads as TGTGCCTGGAGTATCGGGGCAGGGGGTAATGAAAAACTGTTTTTT.

As DNA, the CDR3 is TGTGCCAGCAGTTATCAGGGTTCAACTAATGAAAAACTGTTTTTT. It codes for CASSYQGSTNEKLFF. The chain has TRBV6-2 or TRBV6-3 and TRBJ1-4, with a possible D match to TRBD1 (5 bases). The CDR3 spans 15 residues. Germline V gene data show CDR1 as MNHEY and CDR2 as SVGEGT. The V end was cut by 3 bases, the J end by 0 bases, with 8 bases between.

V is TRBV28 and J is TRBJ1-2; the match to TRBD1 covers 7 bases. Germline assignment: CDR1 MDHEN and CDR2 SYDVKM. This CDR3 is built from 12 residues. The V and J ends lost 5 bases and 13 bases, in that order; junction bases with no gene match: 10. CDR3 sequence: CASSPRKGAATF. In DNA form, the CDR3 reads TGTGCCAGCAGTCCACGAAAGGGGGCAGCCACCTTC.

CDR3 in DNA: TGTGCCAGTGCTAGCACTGAAGCTTTCTTT. Translating gives CASASTEAFF. The chain uses TRBV19 and TRBJ1-1; no clear D gene. CDR1 LNHDA and CDR2 SQIVND come from the germline V gene (reference sequence). The CDR3 length is 10 residues. Trimming removed 8 bases at V and 4 bases at J, with 5 bases between.

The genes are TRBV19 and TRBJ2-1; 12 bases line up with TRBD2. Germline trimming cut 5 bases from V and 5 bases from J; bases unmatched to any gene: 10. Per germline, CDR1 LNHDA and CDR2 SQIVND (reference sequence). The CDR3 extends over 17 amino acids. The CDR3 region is CASSAHASGRGNNEQFF. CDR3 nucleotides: TGTGCCAGTAGTGCCCACGCTAGCGGGAGGGGAAACAATGAGCAGTTCTTC.